The present T cell receptor (beta chain) was sequenced within a study of identical twins (dated by TCRdb to the mid-2010s). For the study in its entirety: The study deep-sequenced TCR alpha and beta repertoires from monozygotic twins, unrelated adults of various ages and cord blood to test whether fetal clonotypes persist. To rule out contamination, replicate twin experiments were performed at different times with different library preparation protocols. Overall results and qualifications from the work: Invariant T cells such as MAIT and iNKT could partly confound zero-insertion analyses, although diverse VJ usage argued against such confounding for most clonotypes. The excess sharing between twins in beta out-of-frame sequences was weaker because fewer shared sequences reduced the signal-to-noise ratio. In monozygotic twins, out-of-frame TCR alpha sharing was systematically underestimated by recombination models, although the models agreed with sharing between unrelated individuals. Abundant cord blood beta clonotypes carried fewer insertions; young adult naive repertoires showed a weaker similar trend, while memory repertoires showed none. Out-of-frame TCR alpha sequences shared between twins showed an excess of low generation-probability sequences compared with coincidental sharing between unrelated individuals. Because the same donors could not be followed over many years, conclusions were based on cross-sectional statistical analysis.

Libraries were made using 5' RACE. Sequencing took place on an Illumina HiSeq 2000. Template switching added a universal primer binding site, and the final cDNA carried a unique molecular identifier that allowed TCR cDNA molecules to be counted accurately. Specific primers in the conserved constant-segment region were used to synthesize first-strand cDNA for the TCR alpha and beta chains. Each cDNA library was double barcoded, with a SMART-Mk sample barcode plus Illumina barcodes, to control for contamination. Two successive PCR steps introduced TruSeq adapter sequences along with Illumina sample barcodes. The Illumina HiSeq platform was used with custom primers to sequence TCR alpha and beta cDNA libraries. In the original analysis: Unique molecular identifiers were extracted from raw reads with MiGEC, and CDR3 positions were determined with MiXCR. For each individual, recombination models were inferred using an EM algorithm with the repgenHMM and IGoR tools. Shared clonotypes were analyzed with the tcR package in R, and sharing was normalized by the product of cloneset sizes. To study raw recombination free of thymic and clonal selection effects, out-of-frame nonproductive sequences were analyzed. Starting from the raw public reads, TCRdb applied fastp trimming at Q25, assembled clones with MiXCR and retained in-frame beta chains. Duplicate CDR3 protein sequences are folded into a single record with the most common DNA and genes. These V and J calls originate from TCRdb's pipeline instead of the authors' own analysis. A total of hundreds of thousands of distinct CDR3 sequences appear in this sample, roughly 20% of them only once. The ten largest clones add up to about 4.3% of the sample.

V was cut back by 0 bases and J by 2 bases, leaving a gap of 15 bases between them. As encoded in the germline V gene, CDR1 is SGHRS while CDR2 is YFSETQ. Spanning cysteine to phenylalanine, the CDR3 consists of 16 amino acids. Only the CDR3 DNA is retained, 48 bases long and in frame from the first base. All donors were healthy Caucasians. The twin cohort comprised three pairs of female monozygotic twins, all aged roughly 18 to 30 years. RNA for TCR libraries was isolated from peripheral blood mononuclear cells. To note about this clonotype: Its antigen is still unknown. One base away there is no much larger clone; base qualities are not given.

A further study also used this sample, focusing on T cells expressing NK-cell markers. The second paper further reports: TCR beta-chain repertoires were profiled in sorted CD3+CD56+NKG2C+, CD3+CD56+NKG2C- and CD3+CD56-NKG2C+ T-cell subsets from several donors. Among the eight sequenced donors, seven were HCMV-seropositive and one was HCMV-seronegative. In several experiments an anti-gammadeltaTCR antibody was added to restrict sorting to alphabetaTCR-expressing T cells. For roughly 6 donors, the dominant CD3+CD56+NKG2C+ clonotypes were among the top 10 CD8+ clonotypes and accounted for roughly 1.0-7.5% of CD8+ T cells. Those dominant clonotypes were again the most abundant among CD3+CD56-NKG2C+ cells in a handful of donors, at about 25-60.1%. Whether the expanded NKG2C-expressing T cell clones were specific for HCMV antigens remained unclear. The eight sequenced donors were randomly selected healthy volunteers, three men and five women. To determine HCMV serostatus, a commercial ELISA kit was used to detect HCMV-specific IgG in serum. For over five donors, bulk peripheral blood T-cell repertoires were additionally sequenced from unsorted PBMC. MIGEC was used to demultiplex reads and group reads by UMI, and MiTCR was used to assemble and quantify clonotypes. To remove erroneous sequences, TCR cDNA sequences were retained only when supported by two or more reads. Downstream repertoire analysis used the tcR package, and clonotypes were matched across fractions by CDR3 nucleotide sequence plus V segment. VDJmatch was used to annotate antigen specificity against VDJdb, with one amino acid substitution in CDR3 permitted.

The V gene is TRBV5-1 and the J gene is TRBJ2-7, with a weak D call of TRBD1 (6 bases match). The receptor was isolated from a woman aged 18-29 years in good health. Source material: PBMCs. The CDR3 protein sequence reads: CASSLAATGTTYEQYF. Here is the DNA: TGCGCCAGCAGCTTGGCCGCGACAGGCACTACCTACGAGCAGTACTTC.